What follows describes a single T cell receptor (beta chain). The antigen is not known. This sample was included in a study of T cells after yellow fever vaccination. About the study: The SMART-Seq v4 Ultra Low Input method served to prepare the low-cell-number fractions. Points from the study as a whole: Once the booster was given, most primary-vaccination clones reappeared, at more than 95% for CD4 and approximately 88% for CD8. A small proportion of clonotypes was detected in both the CD4 and CD8 compartments. Faster peaking, at day 5 versus 15, marked a secondary response that was weaker.

TCRdb re-called the 5' RACE reads with MiXCR, one entry per CDR3 protein. Of 610,000 or so distinct CDR3 sequences in the sample, 9% to 15% were seen once. This receptor was obtained from a man younger than 45 who received the YFV17D yellow fever vaccine. Sequencing used PBMCs, obtained on the day of the yellow fever booster vaccination.

This CDR3 reads CASSLAPMRKAFF. CDR3 DNA: TGTGCCAGCAGTTTAGCGCCGATGAGAAAGGCTTTCTTT. The chain links TRBV12-3 or TRBV12-4 to TRBJ1-1; D is ambiguous. The CDR3 covers 13 residues. Trimming took 0 bases from V and 11 from J, leaving 13 bases between them.